Below, 22 T cell receptor beta chains from the same sample are listed, as sequenced in a study of blood T cell repertoires in COVID-19. The assay was immunoSEQ multiplex PCR, and TCRdb's table has in-frame clones only and misses some. The sample has hundreds of thousands of clones, roughly 88% seen once. The sample taken for sequencing was PBMCs or T cells enriched from blood (not recorded which). The receptors come from a woman aged 40-49 years with acute COVID-19.

The chain recombines TRBV25-1 with TRBJ2-2; tentative D call: TRBD2 (6 bases). There are 11 residues in the CDR3. Germline loops: CDR1 MGHDK, CDR2 SYGVNS. V lost 8 bases and J lost 6, with 7 bases in between. The CDR3 DNA reads as TGTGCCAGCGGGAGGTCCGGGGAGCTGTTTTTT. As protein: CASGRSGELFF.

The chain is built from TRBV28 and TRBJ1-3; 10 nucleotides line up with TRBD1. Germline assignment: CDR1 MDHEN and CDR2 SYDVKM. Unmatched junction bases numbered 12, after V lost 5 bases and J lost 8 bases. This CDR3 comprises 16 residues. The CDR3 bases are TGTGCCAGCAGTCCCAGACCGGGACAGGGGTTGGACACCATATATTTT. It is translated as CASSPRPGQGLDTIYF.

The V and J genes are TRBV27 and TRBJ1-2; no clear D. This CDR3 is 18 amino acids long. The V gene lost 3 bases and the J gene lost 1 base, with 21 bases spanning the gap. The germline V gene encodes CDR1 MNHEY and CDR2 SMNVEV (reference sequence). CDR3 bases: TGTGCCAGCAGTTTCCAACCGGTCGAGGAATACATTAACTATGGCTACACCTTC. Protein sequence: CASSFQPVEEYINYGYTF.

This chain links TRBV19 with TRBJ1-6; D gene unclear. Trimming left V 3 bases short and J 6 bases short, with 12 bases between. CDR3 size: 15 residues. Germline V gene data show CDR1 as LNHDA and CDR2 as SQIVND (reference sequence). In nucleotides, the CDR3 is TGTGCCAGTAGTATGGCGCGTGGAGTTAATTCACCCCTCCACTTT. Translation: CASSMARGVNSPLHF.

This chain connects TRBV5-1 to TRBJ2-3; 11 bases fit TRBD2. Germline V CDR1 and CDR2: SGHRS, YFSETQ. The CDR3 contains 17 residues. V shed 0 bases and J 3 bases; nucleotides not matched to a gene: 6. The CDR3: CASSLGFIAGGTDTQYF. In DNA, the CDR3 is TGCGCCAGCAGCTTGGGTTTTATAGCGGGAGGGACAGATACGCAGTATTTT.

This chain connects TRBV27 to TRBJ2-3; D perhaps matches TRBD1 (5 bases). The CDR3 has 15 residues. V lost 1 base, J lost 1 base, and 9 bases lay in between. CDR1 and CDR2 (germline): MNHEY, SMNVEV (reference sequence). CDR3: CASSLLQERTDTQYF. DNA for the CDR3: TGTGCCAGCAGTTTATTACAGGAGCGCACAGATACGCAGTATTTT.

V and J are TRBV11-2 and TRBJ1-3, with no clear D. Germline V lookup: CDR1 SGHAT, CDR2 FQNNGV. The CDR3 extends over 11 amino acids. The V and J ends lost 1 base and 8 bases respectively, with 3 bases between them. CDR3 region: CASSLADTIYF. The CDR3 coding sequence is TGTGCCAGCAGCTTAGCGGACACCATATATTTT.

As concerns this clone: This same CDR3 is encoded by further DNA sequences in the sample. This sequence joins TRBV12-5 and TRBJ1-1; no reliable D call. Germline V CDR1 and CDR2: LGHNT, FRNRAP. The CDR3 is 14 amino acids. V gave up 1 base and J gave up 1 base, with 7 bases separating them. The DNA for the CDR3 is TGTGCTAGTGGTTTGGGAGGCAGGAACACTGAAGCTTTCTTT. Its translation: CASGLGGRNTEAFF.

The V and J genes are TRBV5-1 and TRBJ2-2; D is possibly TRBD1 (6 bases). Trimming removed 2 bases at V and 7 bases at J, with 18 bases between. Germline CDR1 reads SGHRS; CDR2 reads YFSETQ. The CDR3 consists of 16 residues. CDR3 DNA sequence: TGCGCCAGCAGCTTACTTACAGGGTTCGATGGCGGGGAGCTGTTTTTT. This gives the protein CASSLLTGFDGGELFF.

The V call is TRBV18, the J call TRBJ2-1, with D possibly matching TRBD1 (6 bases). CDR1 is KGHSH and CDR2 is LQKENI in the germline V gene. Trimming took 5 bases from V and 5 from J, leaving 16 bases between them. The CDR3 has 15 amino acids. In DNA form, the CDR3 reads TGTGCCAGCTCATTACTAGGGACAAGTAACAATGAGCAGTTCTTC. It yields the protein CASSLLGTSNNEQFF.

V gene TRBV28 combines with J gene TRBJ2-2; no reliable D call. The V gene lost 4 bases and the J gene lost 1 base, with 4 bases spanning the gap. The CDR3 is 13 amino acids. CDR1 and CDR2 (germline): MDHEN, SYDVKM. In DNA form, the CDR3 reads TGTGCCAGCAGTTCCCAGAACACCGGGGAGCTGTTTTTT. Translation gives CASSSQNTGELFF.

V gene TRBV3-1 (or the pseudogene TRBV3-2) combines with J gene TRBJ2-1; D is perhaps TRBD2 (7 bases). Germline V gene sequence: CDR1 LGHDT, CDR2 YNNKEL (reference sequence). Trimming shortened V by 0 bases and J by 12 bases, and 12 bases separated the two germline ends. This CDR3 is built from 13 residues. CDR3 amino acids: CASSQDRGAWQFF. In nucleotides, the CDR3 is TGTGCCAGCAGCCAAGATCGGGGGGCCTGGCAGTTCTTC.

Concerning this clone itself: This same CDR3 is encoded by further DNA sequences in the sample. The chain combines TRBV5-1 with TRBJ2-5, with D possibly matching TRBD2 (5 bases). The germline V gene has CDR1 SGHRS and CDR2 YFSETQ. This CDR3 has 14 amino acids. V was shortened by 0 bases and J by 5 bases, with 11 bases between the two germline ends. CDR3 bases: TGCGCCAGCAGCTTGGCCGGAGGCCCGGAGACCCAGTACTTC. This sequence encodes CASSLAGGPETQYF.

V is TRBV6-6 and J is TRBJ2-1; D is ambiguous. Trimming took off 8 bases at V and 1 base at J, with 12 bases between the two ends. This CDR3 contains 14 residues. Germline values: CDR1 MNHNY, CDR2 SVGAGI (reference sequence). In DNA form, the CDR3 reads TGTGCCAGCGCCGAGACCAGGTCCTACAATGAGCAGTTCTTC. It yields the protein CASAETRSYNEQFF.

V gene TRBV11-3 combines with J gene TRBJ2-2, with D possibly TRBD2 on 6 matching bases. Germline V gene sequence: CDR1 SGHNT, CDR2 YENEEA. The germline V and J ends were trimmed by 9 bases and 4 bases, with 24 bases remaining between them. There are 17 residues in the CDR3. CDR3 DNA: TGTGCCAGTAAGAGCCGGGGCGGGGACGCGACCACCGGGGAGCTGTTTTTT. This encodes CASKSRGGDATTGELFF.

The chain combines TRBV29-1 with TRBJ1-1; unclear D gene. Germline CDR1 and CDR2: SQVTM and ANQGSEA. There are 13 residues in the CDR3. V was cut by 4 bases and J by 0 bases, with 9 bases left in between. The CDR3 DNA is TGCAGCGTTGGTCCAGGATTGAACACTGAAGCTTTCTTT. Translation gives CSVGPGLNTEAFF.

This sequence joins TRBV18 and TRBJ2-1; 7 bases fit TRBD2. Trimming cost V 6 bases and J 7 bases; bases outside gene matches: 12. This CDR3 spans 15 amino acids. Germline CDR1 is KGHSH and CDR2 is LQKENI. This CDR3 is CASSPPGGLGNEQFF. The CDR3, as DNA: TGTGCCAGCTCTCCCCCGGGGGGATTAGGTAATGAGCAGTTCTTC.

This clone was picked up one time. This chain joins TRBV24-1 and TRBJ1-5; no definite D call. V gave up 3 bases and J gave up 11 bases, with 13 bases separating them. CDR3 length: 13 residues. The germline gives CDR1 KGHDR, CDR2 SFDVKD. The chain's CDR3 is CATSDGETLSQHF. The CDR3 bases are TGTGCCACCAGTGATGGGGAGACCCTCTCCCAGCATTTT.

The rearrangement uses TRBV4-1 and TRBJ1-3; D is ambiguous. The germline V and J ends were trimmed by 3 bases and 6 bases, with 15 bases remaining between them. The CDR3 contains 15 residues. Per germline, CDR1 MGHRA and CDR2 YSYEKL. The DNA of the CDR3 is TGCGCCAGCAGCCAGGGTGCAGGTGATGTAAACACCATATATTTT. It yields the protein CASSQGAGDVNTIYF.

The V call is TRBV23-1, the J call TRBJ2-1, with D uncertain. TRBV23-1 is assigned to the ORF class and has an uncertain function. Trimming removed 6 bases at V and 0 bases at J, with 12 bases between. The CDR3 extends over 15 amino acids. This CDR3 is CASSPLSSSYNEQFF. DNA for the CDR3: TGCGCCAGCAGCCCCTTATCGAGCTCCTACAATGAGCAGTTCTTC.

This chain connects TRBV2 to TRBJ2-4; TRBD1 aligns across 7 bases. Unmatched junction bases numbered 17, after V lost 6 bases and J lost 9 bases. CDR1 and CDR2 (germline): SNHLY, FYNNEI. The CDR3 is made up of 16 amino acids. The CDR3 reads CASRTRQGQGEVIQYF. The CDR3 DNA reads TGTGCCAGCAGGACGAGACAGGGACAAGGGGAAGTCATTCAGTACTTC.

V usage is TRBV15 and J usage is TRBJ1-5; no definite D call. This CDR3 has 16 residues. V shed 0 bases and J shed 3 bases, with 12 bases lying between them. CDR1 is LNHNV, CDR2 YYDKDF, per germline (reference sequence). The CDR3 bases are TGTGCCACCAGCAGAGATCCTAGTCTAAACAATCAGCCCCAGCATTTT. It translates to CATSRDPSLNNQPQHF.